The 30 T cell receptor beta chains given below trace back to one sample, sequenced in a study of PD-1 blockade in classical Hodgkin lymphoma. Brentuximab vedotin exposure varied among the patients, all of whom had relapsed after autologous stem cell transplantation. Here immunoSEQ multiplex PCR was the method, and the copy in TCRdb shows in-frame clones only, minus some. The sample contains 17,000 or so clones, about 81% of which appear only once. Sequences were derived from peripheral blood mononuclear cells (PBMCs), sampled before the second cycle of nivolumab. The receptors here all came from a human donor with classical Hodgkin lymphoma.

J is TRBJ1-4 and V is TRBV5-4; 8 nucleotides line up with TRBD1. CDR3 length: 14 amino acids. Germline values: CDR1 SGHNT, CDR2 YYREEE (reference sequence). V dropped 3 bases and J dropped 7; count of bases not matched to a gene: 5. The CDR3 DNA reads as TGTGCCAGCAGCTCAGGACAGGGAGGTGAAAAACTGTTTTTT. Translating it yields CASSSGQGGEKLFF.

As DNA, the CDR3 is TGTGCCAGCAGCACCGTCTTAGCCCCGGGTTTAAAGACCCAGTACTTC. It codes for CASSTVLAPGLKTQYF. This sequence joins TRBV13 and TRBJ2-5, with D uncertain. The germline CDR1 and CDR2 sequences are PRHDT and FYEKMQ (reference sequence). The germline V and J ends were trimmed by 5 bases and 6 bases, with 22 bases remaining between them. The CDR3 runs 16 residues.

The chain joins TRBV27 to TRBJ1-4; possible D gene TRBD1, 6 bases. CDR1 and CDR2 from the germline V gene are MNHEY and SMNVEV (reference sequence). The germline V and J ends were trimmed by 3 bases and 4 bases, with 9 bases remaining between them. The CDR3 loop spans 14 amino acids. The CDR3, as DNA: TGTGCCAGCAGTTTCCAGGGGATTAATGAAAAACTGTTTTTT. Its protein product is CASSFQGINEKLFF.

The genes are TRBV19 and TRBJ2-1, with D maybe TRBD2 (5 bases). This CDR3 region has 15 residues. Germline V gene data show CDR1 as LNHDA and CDR2 as SQIVND (reference sequence). The V gene lost 7 bases and the J gene lost 0 bases, with 13 bases spanning the gap. The CDR3 DNA reads as TGTGCCAGTACCTACGGGGTGAGCTCCTACAATGAGCAGTTCTTC. Its translation: CASTYGVSSYNEQFF.

The chain is built from TRBV4-1 and TRBJ1-6, with 10 positions matching TRBD1. V shed 4 bases, J shed 8 bases, and the junction held 8 bases outside the gene matches. This CDR3 spans 16 amino acids. The germline V gene encodes CDR1 MGHRA and CDR2 YSYEKL. CDR3 coding DNA: TGCGCCAGCAGCCTCGTTCCGGACAGGGGGGATTCACCCCTCCACTTT. Its protein product is CASSLVPDRGDSPLHF.

The V gene is TRBV9, the J gene TRBJ2-1; D is tentatively TRBD1 or TRBD2 (6 bases each). The CDR3 has 18 amino acids. Trimming removed 4 bases at V and 6 bases at J, with 26 bases between. CDR1 is SGDLS and CDR2 is YYNGEE in the germline V gene. The CDR3 bases are TGTGCCAGCAGCCCCTCGAGGGGGGTGGGGGCTTGGGGCAATGAGCAGTTCTTC. This codes for CASSPSRGVGAWGNEQFF.

This clone was found a few times. The chain uses TRBV5-6 and TRBJ2-7; D may match TRBD1 or TRBD2 (5 bases each). V was clipped by 2 bases and J by 2 bases, with 8 bases between them. CDR3 length equals 13 residues. From germline, CDR1 is SGHDT and CDR2 YYEEEE. CDR3 nucleotide sequence: TGTGCCAGCAGCTTCGGGACCGCCTACGAGCAGTACTTC. This sequence encodes CASSFGTAYEQYF.

The V and J genes are TRBV7-3 and TRBJ1-1; perhaps TRBD1 as D (6 bases). The CDR3 consists of 13 residues. The germline CDR1 and CDR2 sequences are SGHTA and FQGTGA. V lost 4 bases and J lost 6, with 12 bases in between. Written as DNA, the CDR3 is TGTGCCAGCAGCTCGCCGGGGGCCGCTGAAGCTTTCTTT. Its protein is CASSSPGAAEAFF.

The J gene is TRBJ2-6, the V gene TRBV7-8, with D perhaps TRBD1 (6 bases). Germline V lookup: CDR1 SGHVS, CDR2 FQNEAQ. The CDR3 loop spans 16 amino acids. Deletions cut 5 bases from V and 0 bases from J, with 11 bases between. Written as DNA, the CDR3 is TGTGCCAGCAGCCCAAACAGGGACTCTGGGGCCAACGTCCTGACTTTC. Translation: CASSPNRDSGANVLTF.

As DNA, the CDR3 is TGTGCCAGCGGCCGGTCAGGGGGGGGAGGCTACACCTTC. Its protein is CASGRSGGGGYTF. The chain employs TRBV27 and TRBJ1-2; 7 bases align to TRBD1. V lost 8 bases to trimming and J lost 8 bases; unmatched junction nucleotides: 11. Germline CDR1 MNHEY, CDR2 SMNVEV (reference sequence). The CDR3 is 13 residues long.

V and J are TRBV10-2 and TRBJ1-2; weak D call: TRBD1 (5 bases). This CDR3 has 13 amino acids. Trimming took 7 bases from V and 3 from J, leaving 12 bases between them. Germline assignment: CDR1 WSHSY and CDR2 SAAADI. The DNA of the CDR3 is TGCGCCAGCACTCCCCAGGGTGACTATGGCTACACCTTC. It yields the protein CASTPQGDYGYTF.

This clone has a single count. V usage is TRBV27 and J usage is TRBJ2-7; D is unresolved. Germline V lookup: CDR1 MNHEY, CDR2 SMNVEV (reference sequence). The CDR3 contains 15 residues. Deletions cut 3 bases from V and 5 bases from J, with 17 bases between. The CDR3 DNA follows: TGTGCCAGCAGTTTGGGTCTAGGGCGAGGCAACGAGCAGTACTTC. It codes for CASSLGLGRGNEQYF.

This clone has just one count. The chain carries TRBV27 and TRBJ2-5; no firm D call. This CDR3 has 15 amino acids. Germline CDR1 MNHEY, CDR2 SMNVEV (reference sequence). V was clipped by 5 bases and J by 5 bases, with 18 bases between them. CDR3 DNA: TGTGCCAGCAGTCCTGACATCTCCAGCAGGGAGACCCAGTACTTC. The encoded protein is CASSPDISSRETQYF.

The gene calls are TRBV7-7 and TRBJ2-1; D possibly corresponds to TRBD1 (5 bases). Between the trimmed V and J ends, which lost 5 bases and 6 bases, there was a span of 14 bases. CDR1 is SSHAT and CDR2 is FNYEAQ in the germline V gene (reference sequence). The length of the CDR3 is 14 residues. CDR3 sequence reads: CASSEQYQGNEQFF. In nucleotides, the CDR3 is TGTGCCAGCAGCGAACAGTACCAGGGCAATGAGCAGTTCTTC.

This chain joins TRBV2 and TRBJ2-7; unclear D gene. The CDR3 sequence is 14 residues long. The germline V and J ends were trimmed by 4 bases and 4 bases, with 14 bases remaining between them. The germline V gene has CDR1 SNHLY and CDR2 FYNNEI. The CDR3 DNA reads as TGTGCCAGCAGTGTGGGTTCCCTAAGTTACGAGCAGTACTTC. Amino acids: CASSVGSLSYEQYF.

This clone was seen just once. CDR3 in amino acids: CASSILGQGLDTQYF. Written as DNA, the CDR3 is TGTGCCAGTAGTATTTTGGGACAGGGACTAGATACGCAGTATTTT. The V call is TRBV19, the J call TRBJ2-3, with 9 bases aligning to TRBD1. Trimming cost V 3 bases and J 5 bases; bases outside gene matches: 6. The CDR3 extends over 15 amino acids. Germline V gives CDR1 LNHDA, CDR2 SQIVND (reference sequence).

The chain joins TRBV6-6 to TRBJ1-1; TRBD1 matches at 7 bases. J gave up 4 bases and V 2 bases, and 7 bases lay outside the gene matches. Germline V gene lookup returns CDR1 MNHNY and CDR2 SVGAGI (reference sequence). The CDR3 runs 15 residues. In nucleotides, the CDR3 is TGTGCCAGCAGTTACCCCTTTAGACAGGGCACTGAAGCTTTCTTT. Translated, it gives CASSYPFRQGTEAFF.

The V and J genes are TRBV11-3 and TRBJ2-1; 13 bases match TRBD2. This CDR3 is built from 17 residues. Trimming cost V 5 bases and J 6 bases; bases outside gene matches: 10. Per the germline V gene, CDR1 is SGHNT and CDR2 is YENEEA. CDR3 region: CASSGDSRTSGGNEQFF. The CDR3 nucleotides are TGTGCCAGCAGCGGAGATTCCAGGACTAGCGGGGGCAATGAGCAGTTCTTC.

This rearrangement joins TRBV21-1 to TRBJ1-2; the table calls TRBD1, which could not be checked here. TRBV21-1 is described as a pseudogene. The CDR3 extends over 13 amino acids. This CDR3 is CATLKDRDYGYTF. CDR3 in DNA: TGTGCCACCCTCAAGGACAGAGACTATGGCTACACCTTC.

The V call is TRBV7-3, the J call TRBJ2-7; TRBD1 matches 9 bases. Germline CDR1 is SGHTA and CDR2 is FQGTGA. Trimming cost V 0 bases and J 4 bases; bases outside gene matches: 19. This CDR3 spans 20 amino acids. This CDR3 is CASSLTPRDRVARGYYEQYF. DNA of the CDR3: TGTGCCAGCAGCTTAACCCCCCGGGACAGGGTAGCTCGGGGATATTACGAGCAGTACTTC.

V and J are TRBV19 and TRBJ2-5; D gene ambiguous. The ends were cut back, 6 bases at V and 0 bases at J, with 8 bases in the middle. The CDR3 covers 13 residues. CDR1 and CDR2 (germline): LNHDA, SQIVND (reference sequence). The CDR3 region has the DNA TGTGCCAGTAGCGGGTCGTACCAAGAGACCCAGTACTTC. Its translation is CASSGSYQETQYF.

The chain carries TRBV21-1 and TRBJ2-7; the table's D call, TRBD1, has no DNA check behind it. TRBV21-1 is termed a pseudogene. The CDR3 has 19 amino acids. The CDR3 DNA is TGTGCCAGCAGCAGAGGGTTGCAGGGGGCCTTCCCTGACGTTTACGAGCAGTACTTC. Translated, it gives CASSRGLQGAFPDVYEQYF.

The CDR3 nucleotides are TGTGCCAGCAGCTTAGCGCTTGTGGGTTCCTACGAGCAGTACTTC. Translating it yields CASSLALVGSYEQYF. V usage is TRBV7-8 and J usage is TRBJ2-7; D unresolved. The germline CDR1 and CDR2 sequences are SGHVS and FQNEAQ. V shed 0 bases and J shed 1 base, with 10 bases lying between them. The CDR3 loop spans 15 amino acids.

V and J are TRBV10-1 and TRBJ2-7; TRBD1 matches at 7 bases. The germline gives CDR1 WNHNN, CDR2 SYGVQD (reference sequence). The CDR3 runs 15 residues. With 3 bases clipped from V and 2 bases from J, the junction kept 7 bases outside the gene matches. The CDR3 sequence: CASSELGGAPYEQYF. CDR3 in DNA: TGCGCCAGCAGTGAATTAGGGGGCGCCCCCTACGAGCAGTACTTC.

This clone was seen once. The chain links TRBV27 to TRBJ2-6; 12 nucleotides agree with TRBD1. Germline trimming cut 5 bases from V and 3 bases from J; bases unmatched to any gene: 14. The germline gives CDR1 MNHEY, CDR2 SMNVEV (reference sequence). The CDR3 spans 20 residues. The CDR3 protein is CASSPHRDRGLLFGANVLTF. CDR3 DNA: TGTGCCAGCAGTCCCCACCGGGACAGGGGGCTATTGTTTGGGGCCAACGTCCTGACTTTC. Supplemented by reference TRBV27 and TRBJ2-6, the full variable domain reads EAQVTQNPRYLITVTGKKLTVTCSQNMNHEYMSWYRQDPGLGLRQIYYSMNVEVTDKGDVPEGYKVSRKEKRNFPLILESPSPNQTSLYFCASSPHRDRGLLFGANVLTFGAGSRLTVL.

As for this clone: Its ends do not fully match the called genes, so a read error is possible. The genes are TRBV6-5 and TRBJ1-4, with a possible D match to TRBD1 (6 bases). CDR3 size: 12 residues. Germline loops: CDR1 MNHEY, CDR2 SVGAGI. This chain's CDR3 is CASRDSSRKTVF. In nucleotides, the CDR3 is TGTGCCAGCAGGGACAGTAGCAGAAAAACTGTTTTT.

This chain connects TRBV4-3 to TRBJ2-2; tentatively, D is TRBD1 (5 bases). The germline gives CDR1 LGHNA, CDR2 YSLEER. The CDR3 loop spans 14 amino acids. V was trimmed by 3 bases and J by 3 bases, leaving 8 bases between them. CDR3: CASSQGRDTGELFF. As DNA, the CDR3 is TGCGCCAGCAGCCAGGGCAGGGACACCGGGGAGCTGTTTTTT.

The chain links TRBV7-8 to TRBJ1-1; TRBD1 might be the D (6 bases). V lost 5 bases to trimming and J lost 6 bases, with 16 bases between them. The length of the CDR3 is 14 residues. Germline CDR1 and CDR2: SGHVS and FQNEAQ. CDR3 sequence reads: CASSAYRVWSEAFF. The CDR3 DNA follows: TGTGCCAGCAGCGCCTACAGGGTTTGGTCTGAAGCTTTCTTT.

This chain uses TRBV7-2 with TRBJ2-7; a possible D gene is TRBD2 (5 bases). CDR3 size: 14 residues. Trimming removed 5 bases from V and 3 bases from J, with 14 bases in between. The V gene's germline CDR1 is SGHTA and CDR2 FQGNSA. CDR3 residues: CASSRGGSLYEQYF. The CDR3 nucleotides are TGTGCCAGCAGCCGGGGTGGCAGCCTCTACGAGCAGTACTTC.

The chain uses TRBV27 and TRBJ2-1; a possible D gene is TRBD2 (5 bases). The germline V and J ends were trimmed by 8 bases and 0 bases, with 17 bases remaining between them. This CDR3 comprises 16 residues. Per the germline V gene, CDR1 is MNHEY and CDR2 is SMNVEV (reference sequence). The CDR3 reads CASPPDWQSSYNEQFF. The DNA of the CDR3 is TGTGCCAGCCCCCCGGACTGGCAGAGCTCCTACAATGAGCAGTTCTTC.